Given below is one T cell receptor beta chain in context. Recovery among Cohort 3 donors was established by two negative PCRs, clearance, or symptom resolution. Germline-derived CDR1 and CDR2 are SQVTM and ANQGSEA. The V gene lost 7 bases and the J gene lost 1 base, with 16 bases spanning the gap. The CDR3 extends over 14 amino acids. The sample originates from a study of blood T cell repertoires in COVID-19. About the research overall: T cells, B-cell-depleted T cells, or PBMCs supplied cDNA or gDNA.

Per the original methods: Amplification of reference gene primers provided the estimated nucleated cell counts. Repertoires were generated with immunoSEQ multiplex PCR, while TCRdb's copy carries only in-frame clones and drops some. Clonal size and the V and J genes are those of that table, whereas D and trimming came from the DNA. Here the sample spans some 390,000 clones, under 90% being singletons. V is TRBV29-1 and J is TRBJ1-1, with D perhaps TRBD1 (6 bases). The sequenced sample was PBMCs or T cells enriched from blood (not recorded which). This TCR was sampled from a woman aged 25 to 45 who had recovered from COVID-19. In DNA, the CDR3 is TGCAGCGCGAAGCCCATGACAGGGAACACTGAAGCTTTCTTT. Its translation: CSAKPMTGNTEAFF.